This record covers a single T cell receptor beta chain. From germline, CDR1 is DFQATT and CDR2 SNEGSKA (reference sequence). The CDR3 sequence is 14 residues long. V gave up 3 bases and J gave up 2 bases; unmatched junction bases: 3. This sample is drawn from a study of T cells in Graves' hyperthyroidism and ophthalmopathy. Overall study: It was at initial diagnosis, before any treatment, that peripheral blood was collected.

It was RNA transcripts that yielded the amplified TCR beta CDR3 regions. An initial round of RT-PCR targeting the TCR CDR3 relied on the HTBI primer set. TCRdb used MiXCR to reprocess the multiplex PCR reads, holding one entry per CDR3 protein. In the table there are approximately 600,000 distinct CDR3 sequences, about 15% of which are singletons. Diagnosis rested on symptoms, serum thyroxine and TRAb, thyroid ultrasound, and orbital computed tomography. The PBMCs were sourced from fresh peripheral blood (about 10 ml). Sequencing was done on a sample of blood. The receptor's source is a woman in her twenties or thirties with Graves' hyperthyroidism that later progressed to Graves' ophthalmopathy. The chain links TRBV20-1 to TRBJ2-7; 11 positions agree with TRBD1. CDR3 DNA sequence: TGCAGTGCTAGTATGGGACAGGGGGCCTACGAGCAGTACTTC. Amino acids: CSASMGQGAYEQYF.